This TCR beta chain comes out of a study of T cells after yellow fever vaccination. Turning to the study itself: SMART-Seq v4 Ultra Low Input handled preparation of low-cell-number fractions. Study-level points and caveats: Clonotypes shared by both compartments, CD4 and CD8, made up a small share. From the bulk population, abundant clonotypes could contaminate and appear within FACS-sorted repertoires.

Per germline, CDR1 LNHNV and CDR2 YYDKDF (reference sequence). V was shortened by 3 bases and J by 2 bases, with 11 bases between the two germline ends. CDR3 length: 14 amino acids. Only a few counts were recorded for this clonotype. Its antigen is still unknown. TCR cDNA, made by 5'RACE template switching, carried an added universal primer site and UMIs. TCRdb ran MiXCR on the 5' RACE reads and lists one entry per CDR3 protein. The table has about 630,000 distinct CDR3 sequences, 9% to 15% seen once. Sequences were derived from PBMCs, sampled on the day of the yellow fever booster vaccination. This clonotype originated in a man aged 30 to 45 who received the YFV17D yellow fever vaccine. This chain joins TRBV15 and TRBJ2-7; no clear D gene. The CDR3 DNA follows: TGTGCCACCAGCAGGGCGAAGACCGCCTACGAGCAGTACTTC. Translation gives CATSRAKTAYEQYF. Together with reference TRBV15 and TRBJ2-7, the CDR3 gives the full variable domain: DAMVIQNPRYQVTQFGKPVTLSCSQTLNHNVMYWYQQKSSQAPKLLFHYYDKDFNNEADTPDNFQSRRPNTSFCFLDIRSPGLGDTAMYLCATSRAKTAYEQYFGPGTRLTVT.